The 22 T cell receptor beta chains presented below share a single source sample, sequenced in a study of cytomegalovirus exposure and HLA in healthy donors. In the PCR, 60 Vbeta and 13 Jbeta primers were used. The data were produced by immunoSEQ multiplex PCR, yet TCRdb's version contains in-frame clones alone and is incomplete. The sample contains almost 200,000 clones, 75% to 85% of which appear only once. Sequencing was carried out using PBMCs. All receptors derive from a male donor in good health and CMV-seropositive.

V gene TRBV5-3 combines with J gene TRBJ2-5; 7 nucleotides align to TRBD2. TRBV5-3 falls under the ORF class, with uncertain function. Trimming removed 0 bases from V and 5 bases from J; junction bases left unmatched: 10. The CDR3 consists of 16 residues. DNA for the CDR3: TGTGCCAGAAGCTTGGAAGGAGCGGGGTCGGAGGAGACCCAGTACTTC. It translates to CARSLEGAGSEETQYF.

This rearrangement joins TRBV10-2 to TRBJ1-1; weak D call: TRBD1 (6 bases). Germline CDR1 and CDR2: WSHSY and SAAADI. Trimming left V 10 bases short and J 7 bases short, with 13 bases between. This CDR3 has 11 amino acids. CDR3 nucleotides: TGCGCCACCCGGGACATGCTTGAAGCTTTCTTT. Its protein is CATRDMLEAFF.

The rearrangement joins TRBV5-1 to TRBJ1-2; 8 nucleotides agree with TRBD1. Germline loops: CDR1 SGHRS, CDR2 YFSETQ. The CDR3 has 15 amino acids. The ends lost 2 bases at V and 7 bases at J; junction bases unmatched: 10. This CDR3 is CASSLGQGVFGGYTF. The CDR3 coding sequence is TGCGCCAGCAGCTTAGGACAGGGTGTGTTTGGTGGCTACACCTTC.

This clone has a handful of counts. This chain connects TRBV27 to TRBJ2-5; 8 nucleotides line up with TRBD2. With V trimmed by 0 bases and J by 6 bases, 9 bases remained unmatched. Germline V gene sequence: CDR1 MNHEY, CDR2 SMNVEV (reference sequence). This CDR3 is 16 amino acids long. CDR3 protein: CASSLSVGAGGKTQYF. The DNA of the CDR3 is TGTGCCAGCAGTTTATCGGTTGGGGCGGGGGGAAAGACCCAGTACTTC.

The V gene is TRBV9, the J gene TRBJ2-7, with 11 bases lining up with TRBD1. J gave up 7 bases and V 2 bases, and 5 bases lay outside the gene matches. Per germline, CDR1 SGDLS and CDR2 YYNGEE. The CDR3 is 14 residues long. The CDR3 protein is CASSVGQGAREQYF. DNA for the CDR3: TGTGCCAGCAGCGTCGGACAGGGGGCAAGGGAGCAGTACTTC.

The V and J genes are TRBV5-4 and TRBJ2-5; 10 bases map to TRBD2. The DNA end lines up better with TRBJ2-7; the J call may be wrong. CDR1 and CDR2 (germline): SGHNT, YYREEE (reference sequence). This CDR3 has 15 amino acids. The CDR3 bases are TGTGCCAGCAGCTCGGGGACTAGCGACCGCTACGAGCAGTACTTC. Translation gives CASSSGTSDRYEQYF.

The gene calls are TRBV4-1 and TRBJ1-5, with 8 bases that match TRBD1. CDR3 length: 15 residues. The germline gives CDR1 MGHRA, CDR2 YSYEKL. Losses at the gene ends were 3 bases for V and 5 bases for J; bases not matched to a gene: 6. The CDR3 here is CASSQDRASHQPQHF. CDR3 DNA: TGCGCCAGCAGCCAGGACAGGGCTAGTCATCAGCCCCAGCATTTT.

The CDR3 is CASRGNEQYF. Here the CDR3 DNA reads TGTGCCAGCAGGGGCAACGAGCAGTACTTC. V gene TRBV25-1 combines with J gene TRBJ2-5; D remains ambiguous. The J call may not be correct, given that the DNA end is closer to TRBJ2-7. The CDR3 totals 10 residues. CDR1 is MGHDK, CDR2 SYGVNS, per germline.

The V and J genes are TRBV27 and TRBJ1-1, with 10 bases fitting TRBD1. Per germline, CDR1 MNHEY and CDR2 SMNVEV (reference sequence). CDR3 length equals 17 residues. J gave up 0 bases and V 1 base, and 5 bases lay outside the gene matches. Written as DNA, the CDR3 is TGTGCCAGCAGTTTATGGGGGGGGACAGGGGTGAACACTGAAGCTTTCTTT. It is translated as CASSLWGGTGVNTEAFF.

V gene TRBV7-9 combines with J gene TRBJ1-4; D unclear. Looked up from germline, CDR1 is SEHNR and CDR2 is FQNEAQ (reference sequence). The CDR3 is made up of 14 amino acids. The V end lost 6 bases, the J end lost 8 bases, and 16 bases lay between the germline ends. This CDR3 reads CASSSVHVGEKLFF. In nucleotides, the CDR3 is TGTGCCAGCAGTTCAGTCCACGTCGGGGAAAAACTGTTTTTT.

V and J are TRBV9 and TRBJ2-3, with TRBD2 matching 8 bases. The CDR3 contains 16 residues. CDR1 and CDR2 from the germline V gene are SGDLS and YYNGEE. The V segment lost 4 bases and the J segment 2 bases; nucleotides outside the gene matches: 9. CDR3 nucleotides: TGTGCCAGCAGCCCTTGGGCGGGGGGCTACACAGATACGCAGTATTTT. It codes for CASSPWAGGYTDTQYF.

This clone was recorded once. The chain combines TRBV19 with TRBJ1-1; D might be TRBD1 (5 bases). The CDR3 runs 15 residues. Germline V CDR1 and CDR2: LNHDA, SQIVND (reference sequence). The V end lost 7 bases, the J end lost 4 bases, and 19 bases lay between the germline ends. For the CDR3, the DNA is TGTGCCAGTATTACAACGACCCTGGGGGGCACTGAAGCTTTCTTT. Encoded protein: CASITTTLGGTEAFF.

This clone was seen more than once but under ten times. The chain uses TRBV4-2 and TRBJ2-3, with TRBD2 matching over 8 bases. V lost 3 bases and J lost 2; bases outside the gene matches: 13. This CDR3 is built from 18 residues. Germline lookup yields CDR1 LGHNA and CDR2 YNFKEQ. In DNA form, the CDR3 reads TGTGCCAGCAGCCACCAACTGATTAGCGGGATCTCCACAGATACGCAGTATTTT. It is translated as CASSHQLISGISTDTQYF.

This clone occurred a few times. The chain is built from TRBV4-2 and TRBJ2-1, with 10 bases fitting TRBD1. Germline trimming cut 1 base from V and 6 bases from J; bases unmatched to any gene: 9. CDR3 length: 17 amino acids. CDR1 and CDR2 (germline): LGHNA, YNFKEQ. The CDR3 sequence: CASSQANDRGLSNEQFF. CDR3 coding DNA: TGTGCCAGCAGCCAAGCAAATGACAGGGGGCTTAGCAATGAGCAGTTCTTC.

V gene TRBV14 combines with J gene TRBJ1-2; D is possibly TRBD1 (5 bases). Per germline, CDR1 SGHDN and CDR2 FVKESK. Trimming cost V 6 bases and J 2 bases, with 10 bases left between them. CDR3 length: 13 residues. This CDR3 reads CASSPGLNYGYTF. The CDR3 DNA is TGTGCCAGCAGTCCAGGGCTAAACTATGGCTACACCTTC. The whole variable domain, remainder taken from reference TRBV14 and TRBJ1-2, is EAGVTQFPSHSVIEKGQTVTLRCDPISGHDNLYWYRRVMGKEIKFLLHFVKESKQDESGMPNNRFLAERTGGTYSTLKVQPAELEDSGVYFCASSPGLNYGYTFGSGTRLTVV.

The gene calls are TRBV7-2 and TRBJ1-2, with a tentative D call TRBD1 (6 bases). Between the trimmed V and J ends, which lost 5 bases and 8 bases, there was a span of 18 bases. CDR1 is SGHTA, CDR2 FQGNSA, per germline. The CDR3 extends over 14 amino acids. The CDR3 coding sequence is TGTGCCAGCAGCGCAAACCAGGGGTTAGGGGGCTACACCTTC. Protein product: CASSANQGLGGYTF.

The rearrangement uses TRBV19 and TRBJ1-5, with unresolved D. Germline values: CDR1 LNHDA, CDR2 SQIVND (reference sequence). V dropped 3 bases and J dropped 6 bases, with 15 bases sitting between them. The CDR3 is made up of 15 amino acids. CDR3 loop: CASSILQLRFQPQHF. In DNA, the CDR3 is TGTGCCAGTAGTATCCTACAGTTGAGATTTCAGCCCCAGCATTTT.

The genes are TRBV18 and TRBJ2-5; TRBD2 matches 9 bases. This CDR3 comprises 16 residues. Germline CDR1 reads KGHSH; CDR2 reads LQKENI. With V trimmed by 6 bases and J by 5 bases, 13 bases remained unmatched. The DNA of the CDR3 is TGTGCCAGCTCCCCCGGGACTAGCAATTCGGCGGAGACCCAGTACTTC. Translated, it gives CASSPGTSNSAETQYF.

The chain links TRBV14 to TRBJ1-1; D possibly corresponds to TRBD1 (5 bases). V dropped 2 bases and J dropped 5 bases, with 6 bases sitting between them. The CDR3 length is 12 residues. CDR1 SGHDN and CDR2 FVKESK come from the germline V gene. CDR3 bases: TGTGCCAGCAGCCAACGGGGGACTGAAGCTTTCTTT. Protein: CASSQRGTEAFF.

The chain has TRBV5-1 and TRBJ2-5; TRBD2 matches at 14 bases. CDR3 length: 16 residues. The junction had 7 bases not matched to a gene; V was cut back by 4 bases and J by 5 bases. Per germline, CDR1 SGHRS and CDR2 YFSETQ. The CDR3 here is CASSVGTSGGRETQYF. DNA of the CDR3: TGCGCCAGCAGCGTGGGGACTAGCGGGGGTCGGGAGACCCAGTACTTC.

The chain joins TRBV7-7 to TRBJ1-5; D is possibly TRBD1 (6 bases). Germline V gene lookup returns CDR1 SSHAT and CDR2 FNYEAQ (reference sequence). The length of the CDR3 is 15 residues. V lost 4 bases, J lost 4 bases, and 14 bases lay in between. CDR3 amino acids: CASSYYRETNQPQHF. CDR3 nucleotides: TGTGCCAGCAGCTACTACAGGGAGACAAATCAGCCCCAGCATTTT.

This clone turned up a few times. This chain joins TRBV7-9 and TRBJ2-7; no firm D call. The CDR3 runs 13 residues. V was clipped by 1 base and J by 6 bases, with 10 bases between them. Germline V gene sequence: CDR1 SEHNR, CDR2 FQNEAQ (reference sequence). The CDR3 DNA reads TGTGCCAGCAGCTTAGGCCCACAACCCGAGCAGTACTTC. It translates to CASSLGPQPEQYF.